This T cell receptor (beta chain) came from a study of T cells in Graves' hyperthyroidism and ophthalmopathy. Amplified regions were TCR beta CDR3 sequences from RNA transcripts. Researchers ran a first-round RT-PCR on the TCR CDR3 using the HTBI primer set. TCRdb reanalysed the multiplex PCR reads using MiXCR and keeps one entry per CDR3 protein. The repertoire holds more than 550,000 distinct CDR3 sequences, around a sixth seen once, with 15% to 18% in the top ten. This CDR3 comprises 14 residues. Trimming left V 2 bases short and J 6 bases short, with 15 bases between. The germline gives CDR1 DFQATT, CDR2 SNEGSKA (reference sequence). This clonotype came up many times.

The sample consisted of blood. This clonotype was obtained from a man aged 45-60 years with Graves' hyperthyroidism. The J gene is TRBJ2-3, the V gene TRBV20-1; possible D gene TRBD2, 6 bases. The CDR3, as DNA: TGCAGTGCTAGATATAGCGGTGGTGTGGATACGCAGTATTTT. Its protein product is CSARYSGGVDTQYF.